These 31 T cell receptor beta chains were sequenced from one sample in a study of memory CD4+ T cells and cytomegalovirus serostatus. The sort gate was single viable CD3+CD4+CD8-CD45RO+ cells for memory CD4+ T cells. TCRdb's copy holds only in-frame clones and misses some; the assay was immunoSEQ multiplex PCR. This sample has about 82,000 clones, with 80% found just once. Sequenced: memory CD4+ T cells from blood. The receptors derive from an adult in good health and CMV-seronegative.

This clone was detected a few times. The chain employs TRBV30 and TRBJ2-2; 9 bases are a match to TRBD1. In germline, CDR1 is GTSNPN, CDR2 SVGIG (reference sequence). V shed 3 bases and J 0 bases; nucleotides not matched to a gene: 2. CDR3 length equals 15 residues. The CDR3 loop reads CAWRRQGANTGELFF. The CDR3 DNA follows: TGTGCCTGGAGGAGACAGGGGGCGAACACCGGGGAGCTGTTTTTT.

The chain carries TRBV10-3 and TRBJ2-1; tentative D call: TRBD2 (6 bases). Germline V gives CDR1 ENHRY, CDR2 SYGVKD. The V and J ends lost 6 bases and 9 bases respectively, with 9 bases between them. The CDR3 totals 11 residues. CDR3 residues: CAIRREGEQFF. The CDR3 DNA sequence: TGTGCCATCAGGCGGGAAGGTGAGCAGTTCTTC.

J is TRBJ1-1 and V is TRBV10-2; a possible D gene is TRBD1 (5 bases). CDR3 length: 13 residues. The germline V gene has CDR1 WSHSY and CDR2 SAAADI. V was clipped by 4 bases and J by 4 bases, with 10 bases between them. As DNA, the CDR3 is TGCGCCAGCAGTGTTGGGGGACTCACTGAAGCTTTCTTT. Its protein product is CASSVGGLTEAFF.

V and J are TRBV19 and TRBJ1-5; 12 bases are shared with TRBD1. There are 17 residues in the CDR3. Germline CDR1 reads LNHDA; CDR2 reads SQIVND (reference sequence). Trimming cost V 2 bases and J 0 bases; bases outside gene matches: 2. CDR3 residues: CASSIRDRGLSNQPQHF. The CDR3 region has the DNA TGTGCCAGTAGTATACGGGACAGGGGGCTTAGCAATCAGCCCCAGCATTTT.

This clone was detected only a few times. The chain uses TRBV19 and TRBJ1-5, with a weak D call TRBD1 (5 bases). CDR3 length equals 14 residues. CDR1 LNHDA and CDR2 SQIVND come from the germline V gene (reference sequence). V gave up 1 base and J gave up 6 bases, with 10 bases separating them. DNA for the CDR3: TGTGCCAGTAGTATAGGTCGGAGGGGTCAGCCCCAGCATTTT. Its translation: CASSIGRRGQPQHF.

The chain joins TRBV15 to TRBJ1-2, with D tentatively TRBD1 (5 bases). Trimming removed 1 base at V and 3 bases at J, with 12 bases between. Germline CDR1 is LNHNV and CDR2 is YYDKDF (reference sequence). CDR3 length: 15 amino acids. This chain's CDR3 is CATSRVGREDYGYTF. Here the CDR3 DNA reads TGTGCCACCAGCAGAGTGGGCAGGGAGGACTATGGCTACACCTTC. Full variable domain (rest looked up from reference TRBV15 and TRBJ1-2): DAMVIQNPRYQVTQFGKPVTLSCSQTLNHNVMYWYQQKSSQAPKLLFHYYDKDFNNEADTPDNFQSRRPNTSFCFLDIRSPGLGDTAMYLCATSRVGREDYGYTFGSGTRLTVV.

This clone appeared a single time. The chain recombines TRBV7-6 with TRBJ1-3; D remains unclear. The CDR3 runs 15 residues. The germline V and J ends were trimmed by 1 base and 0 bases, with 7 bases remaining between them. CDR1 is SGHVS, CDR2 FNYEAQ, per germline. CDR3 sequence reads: CASSLDRRSGNTIYF. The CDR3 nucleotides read TGTGCCAGCAGCTTAGATCGGCGCTCTGGAAACACCATATATTTT.

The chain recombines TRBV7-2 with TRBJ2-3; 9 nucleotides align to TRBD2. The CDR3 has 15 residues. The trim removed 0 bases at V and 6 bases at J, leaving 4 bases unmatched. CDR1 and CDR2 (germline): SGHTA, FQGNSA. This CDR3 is CASSLARGGLDTQYF. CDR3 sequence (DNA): TGTGCCAGCAGCTTAGCGCGGGGGGGCCTGGATACGCAGTATTTT.

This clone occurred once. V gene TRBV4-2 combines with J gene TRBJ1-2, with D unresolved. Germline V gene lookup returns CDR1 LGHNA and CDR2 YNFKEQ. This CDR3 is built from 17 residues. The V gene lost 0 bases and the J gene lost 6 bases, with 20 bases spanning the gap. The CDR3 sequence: CASSQDLGQPGFNGYTF. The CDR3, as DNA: TGTGCCAGCAGCCAAGATCTTGGGCAGCCCGGCTTTAATGGCTACACCTTC.

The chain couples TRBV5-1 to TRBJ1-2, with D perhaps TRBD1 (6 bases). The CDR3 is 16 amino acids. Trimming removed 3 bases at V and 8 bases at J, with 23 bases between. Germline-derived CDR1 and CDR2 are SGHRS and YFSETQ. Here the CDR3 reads CASSSTGQTISRGYTF. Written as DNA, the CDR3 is TGCGCCAGCAGCTCAACGGGACAAACTATAAGCAGGGGCTACACCTTC.

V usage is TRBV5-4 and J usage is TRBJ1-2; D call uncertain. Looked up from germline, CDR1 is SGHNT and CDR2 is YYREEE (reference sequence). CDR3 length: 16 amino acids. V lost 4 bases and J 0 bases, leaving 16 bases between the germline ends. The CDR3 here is CASSLFGGNTNYGYTF. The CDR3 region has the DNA TGTGCCAGCAGCCTTTTCGGCGGGAACACTAACTATGGCTACACCTTC.

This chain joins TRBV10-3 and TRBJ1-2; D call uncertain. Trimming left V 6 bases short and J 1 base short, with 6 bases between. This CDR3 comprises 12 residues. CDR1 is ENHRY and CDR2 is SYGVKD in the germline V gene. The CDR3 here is CAISANNYGYTF. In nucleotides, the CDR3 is TGTGCCATCAGCGCGAATAACTATGGCTACACCTTC.

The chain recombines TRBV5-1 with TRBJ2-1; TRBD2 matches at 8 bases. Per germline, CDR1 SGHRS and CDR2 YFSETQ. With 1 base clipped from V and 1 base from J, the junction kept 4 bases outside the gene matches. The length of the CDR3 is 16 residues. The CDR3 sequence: CASSLLGGGSYNEQFF. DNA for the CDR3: TGCGCCAGCAGCTTGTTAGGCGGGGGGTCCTACAATGAGCAGTTCTTC.

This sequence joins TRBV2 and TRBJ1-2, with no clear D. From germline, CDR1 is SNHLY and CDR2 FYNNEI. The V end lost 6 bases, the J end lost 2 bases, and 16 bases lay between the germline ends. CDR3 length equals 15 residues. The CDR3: CASRFDIRSNYGYTF. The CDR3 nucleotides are TGTGCCAGCAGGTTCGACATCCGCTCCAACTATGGCTACACCTTC.

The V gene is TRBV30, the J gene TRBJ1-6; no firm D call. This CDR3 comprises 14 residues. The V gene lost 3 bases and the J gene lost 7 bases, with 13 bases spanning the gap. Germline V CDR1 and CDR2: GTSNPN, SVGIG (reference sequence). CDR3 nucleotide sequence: TGTGCCTGGAGGGGAGGAGGGAGGAATTCACCCCTCCACTTT. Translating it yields CAWRGGGRNSPLHF.

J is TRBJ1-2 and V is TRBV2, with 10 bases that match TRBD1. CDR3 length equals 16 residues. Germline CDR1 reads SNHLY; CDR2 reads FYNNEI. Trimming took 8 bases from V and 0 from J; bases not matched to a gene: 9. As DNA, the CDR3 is TGTGCCAGCCGACAGGGGGCTACGTTAGCTAACTATGGCTACACCTTC. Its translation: CASRQGATLANYGYTF.

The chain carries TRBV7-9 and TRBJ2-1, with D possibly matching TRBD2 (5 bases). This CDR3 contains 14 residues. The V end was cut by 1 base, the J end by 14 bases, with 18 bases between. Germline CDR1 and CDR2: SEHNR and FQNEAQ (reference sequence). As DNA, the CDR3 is TGTGCCAGCAGCTTAGAGTCTAGCCCGATTACAGAGTTCTTC. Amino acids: CASSLESSPITEFF.

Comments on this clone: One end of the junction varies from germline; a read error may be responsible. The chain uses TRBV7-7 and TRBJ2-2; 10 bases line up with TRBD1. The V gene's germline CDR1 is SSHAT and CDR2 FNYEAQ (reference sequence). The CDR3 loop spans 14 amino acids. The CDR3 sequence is CASSRDRGTGELFF. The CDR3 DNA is TGTGCTAGCAGTAGGGACAGGGGCACCGGGGAGCTGTTTTTT.

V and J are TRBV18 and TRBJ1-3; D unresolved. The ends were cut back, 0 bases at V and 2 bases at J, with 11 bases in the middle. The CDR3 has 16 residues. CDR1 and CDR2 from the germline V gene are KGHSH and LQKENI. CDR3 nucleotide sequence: TGTGCCAGCTCACCACCAGACGGACGAACTGGAAACACCATATATTTT. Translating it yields CASSPPDGRTGNTIYF. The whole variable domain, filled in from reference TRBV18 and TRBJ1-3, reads NAGVMQNPRHLVRRRGQEARLRCSPMKGHSHVYWYRQLPEEGLKFMVYLQKENIIDESGMPKERFSAEFPKEGPSILRIQQVVRGDSAAYFCASSPPDGRTGNTIYFGEGSWLTVV.

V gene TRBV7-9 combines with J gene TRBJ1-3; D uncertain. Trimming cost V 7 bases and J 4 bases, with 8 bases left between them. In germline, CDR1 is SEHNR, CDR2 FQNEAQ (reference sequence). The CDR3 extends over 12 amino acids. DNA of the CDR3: TGTGCCAGCATCAATGAGGGAAACACCATATATTTT. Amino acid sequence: CASINEGNTIYF.

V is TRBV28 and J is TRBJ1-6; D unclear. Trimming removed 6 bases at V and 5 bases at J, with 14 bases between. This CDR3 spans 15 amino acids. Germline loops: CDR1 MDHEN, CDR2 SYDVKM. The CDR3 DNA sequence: TGTGCCAGCAGCCCCCCGGACGGACATAATTCACCCCTCCACTTT. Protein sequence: CASSPPDGHNSPLHF.

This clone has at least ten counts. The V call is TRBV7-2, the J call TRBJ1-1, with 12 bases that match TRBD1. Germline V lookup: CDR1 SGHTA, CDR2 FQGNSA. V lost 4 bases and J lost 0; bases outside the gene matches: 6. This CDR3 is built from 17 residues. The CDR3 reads CASSSPGQGAMNTEAFF. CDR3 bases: TGTGCCAGCAGCTCCCCGGGACAGGGGGCTATGAACACTGAAGCTTTCTTT.

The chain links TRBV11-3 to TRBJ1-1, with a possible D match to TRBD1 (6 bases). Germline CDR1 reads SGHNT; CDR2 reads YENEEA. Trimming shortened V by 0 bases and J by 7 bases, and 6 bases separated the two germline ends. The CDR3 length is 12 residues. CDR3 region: CASSLEQGEAFF. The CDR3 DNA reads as TGTGCCAGCAGCTTAGAACAGGGTGAAGCTTTCTTT.

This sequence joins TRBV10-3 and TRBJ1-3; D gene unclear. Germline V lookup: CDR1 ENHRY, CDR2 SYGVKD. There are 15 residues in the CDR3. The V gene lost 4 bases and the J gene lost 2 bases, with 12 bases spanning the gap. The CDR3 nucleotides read TGTGCCATCAGTGCAGGCGCCAGCCCTGGAAACACCATATATTTT. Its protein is CAISAGASPGNTIYF.

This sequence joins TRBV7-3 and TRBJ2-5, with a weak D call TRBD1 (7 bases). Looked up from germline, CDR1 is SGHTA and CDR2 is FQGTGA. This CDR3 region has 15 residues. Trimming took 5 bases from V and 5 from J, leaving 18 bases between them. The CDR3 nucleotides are TGTGCCAGCAGCATCATCAGGGGGGAACAGGAGACCCAGTACTTC. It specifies CASSIIRGEQETQYF. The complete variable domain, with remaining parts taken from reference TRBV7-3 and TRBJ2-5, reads GAGVSQTPSNKVTEKGKYVELRCDPISGHTALYWYRQSLGQGPEFLIYFQGTGAADDSGLPNDRFFAVRPEGSVSTLKIQRTERGDSAVYLCASSIIRGEQETQYFGPGTRLLVL.

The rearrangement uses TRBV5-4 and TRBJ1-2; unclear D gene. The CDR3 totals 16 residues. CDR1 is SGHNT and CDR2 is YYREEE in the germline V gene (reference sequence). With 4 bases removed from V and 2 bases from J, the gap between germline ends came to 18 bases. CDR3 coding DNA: TGTGCCAGCAGCGACGACACTGCGCTGTCAAACTATGGCTACACCTTC. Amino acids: CASSDDTALSNYGYTF.

The CDR3 DNA follows: TGTGCCAGCAGCCAAGCGGGGGCTAGAAATAAAGATACGCAGTATTTT. It translates to CASSQAGARNKDTQYF. The V and J genes are TRBV4-2 and TRBJ2-3; the D call may be TRBD1 or TRBD2 (6 bases each). The V end lost 1 base, the J end lost 5 bases, and 16 bases lay between the germline ends. CDR3 length: 16 residues. Germline values: CDR1 LGHNA, CDR2 YNFKEQ.

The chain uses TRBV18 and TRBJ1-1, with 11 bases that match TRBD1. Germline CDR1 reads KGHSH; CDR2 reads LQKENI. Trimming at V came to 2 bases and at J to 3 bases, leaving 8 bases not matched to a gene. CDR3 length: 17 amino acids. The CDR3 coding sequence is TGTGCCAGCTCACCAAGGGACAGGGGGTCGGGTTACACTGAAGCTTTCTTT. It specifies CASSPRDRGSGYTEAFF.

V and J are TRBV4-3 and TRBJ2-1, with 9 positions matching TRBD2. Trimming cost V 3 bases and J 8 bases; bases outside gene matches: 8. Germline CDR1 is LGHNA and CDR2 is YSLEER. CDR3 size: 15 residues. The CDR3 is CASSHLGTSPHEQFF. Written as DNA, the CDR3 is TGCGCCAGCAGCCATCTCGGGACTAGCCCCCATGAGCAGTTCTTC.

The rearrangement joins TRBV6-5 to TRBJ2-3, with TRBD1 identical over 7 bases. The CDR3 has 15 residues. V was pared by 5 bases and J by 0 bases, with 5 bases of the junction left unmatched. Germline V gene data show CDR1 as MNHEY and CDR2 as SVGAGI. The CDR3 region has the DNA TGTGCCAGCAGTATACAGGGGCAAAGCACAGATACGCAGTATTTT. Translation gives CASSIQGQSTDTQYF.

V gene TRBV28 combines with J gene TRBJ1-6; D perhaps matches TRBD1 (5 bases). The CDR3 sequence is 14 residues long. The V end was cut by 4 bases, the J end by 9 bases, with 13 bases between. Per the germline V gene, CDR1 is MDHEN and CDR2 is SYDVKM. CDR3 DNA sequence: TGTGCCAGCAGTTGGGACCCTCAAAGTTCACCCCTCCACTTT. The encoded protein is CASSWDPQSSPLHF.